This T cell receptor (beta chain) appears in the sequencing data of a study of cytomegalovirus exposure and HLA in healthy donors. Study summary: One earlier analysis, a look at around 170 million T cells, found some 100 million unique TCR beta sequences.

The PCR used 60 Vbeta and 13 Jbeta primers. The authors' processing: Later, tens of millions of unique TCR beta chains were counted in an analysis, and around 11 million of them were shared. Libraries were prepared by immunoSEQ multiplex PCR; TCRdb keeps only in-frame clonotypes and omits some of them. D and trimming come from the DNA, and the V and J calls and clone size come from that table. Among about 100,000 clones listed, about 80% were seen once. This CDR3 comprises 15 residues. The V gene lost 3 bases and the J gene lost 2 bases, with 11 bases spanning the gap. The sequencing input was PBMCs. The V gene is TRBV6-7, the J gene TRBJ1-5; D uncertain. TRBV6-7 is known as an ORF, though its function is uncertain. The clonotype was recovered from a man between 60 and 75 years old in good health and CMV-seropositive. The CDR3 here is CASSYRGVGNQPQHF. The CDR3 nucleotides are TGTGCCAGCAGTTATCGGGGAGTTGGCAATCAGCCCCAGCATTTT.